Listed here are 21 T cell receptor beta chains from one sample, sequenced in a study of T cells expressing NK-cell markers. Following a re-call of the 5' RACE reads, TCRdb has one entry per CDR3 protein and lacks DNA. Its table records 400,000 or so distinct CDR3 sequences. Sequenced: blood T cells: a sorted CD56 or NKG2C T cell subset, CD4+ or CD8+ T cells, or bulk PBMC T cells (not recorded which). Receptors were obtained from a woman between 45 and 60 years old in good health.

The chain joins TRBV29-1 to TRBJ2-1; TCRdb outputs TRBD2, but without DNA this stays unchecked. The CDR3 is 12 amino acids. The germline CDR1 and CDR2 sequences are SQVTM and ANQGSEA. The CDR3 sequence: CSGSRVYNEQFF.

V gene TRBV11-2 combines with J gene TRBJ2-7; TCRdb's D call, TRBD1, is unchecked because there is no DNA. Germline V gene sequence: CDR1 SGHAT, CDR2 FQNNGV. The CDR3 has 18 amino acids. The CDR3 sequence: CASSLVVQTGWSSYEQYF.

This chain joins TRBV29-1 and TRBJ1-4. The CDR3 runs 11 residues. Germline values: CDR1 SQVTM, CDR2 ANQGSEA. The CDR3 sequence is CSVAQVEKLFF.

This chain uses TRBV5-1 with TRBJ2-2. CDR1 and CDR2 from the germline V gene are SGHRS and YFSETQ. The length of the CDR3 is 16 residues. CDR3 sequence: CASSSLSKVGTGELFF.

This chain connects TRBV5-5 to TRBJ1-2. Germline V gene lookup returns CDR1 SGHKS and CDR2 YYEKEE (reference sequence). CDR3 length equals 12 residues. The CDR3 is CASSSPPGSYTF.

The chain has TRBV5-8 and TRBJ2-7; TCRdb's D gene call, TRBD1, goes unchecked for lack of DNA. From germline, CDR1 is SGHTS and CDR2 YDEGEE. This CDR3 is 14 amino acids long. CDR3 in amino acids: CASSLGGRNYEQYF. The complete variable domain, with remaining parts taken from reference TRBV5-8 and TRBJ2-7, reads EAGVTQSPTHLIKTRGQQATLRCSPISGHTSVYWYQQALGLGLQFLLWYDEGEERNRGNFPPRFSGRQFPNYSSELNVNALELEDSALYLCASSLGGRNYEQYFGPGTRLTVT.

The rearrangement joins TRBV27 to TRBJ2-7; TCRdb's D gene call, TRBD1, goes unchecked for lack of DNA. CDR3 length: 14 residues. Looked up from germline, CDR1 is MNHEY and CDR2 is SMNVEV (reference sequence). The CDR3 loop is CASSYDRARDEQYF.

The chain links TRBV6-1 to TRBJ1-1; lacking DNA, the TRBD1 call made by TCRdb goes unchecked. The CDR3 consists of 14 residues. CDR1 MNHNS and CDR2 SASEGT come from the germline V gene. The chain's CDR3 is CASARWGRVPEAFF.

The chain carries TRBV4-1 and TRBJ2-5; lacking DNA, the TRBD2 call made by TCRdb goes unchecked. CDR3 size: 14 residues. Germline CDR1 MGHRA, CDR2 YSYEKL. CDR3 sequence: CASAFAGVQETQYF.

The chain recombines TRBV12-3 or TRBV12-4 with TRBJ2-1; TCRdb designates TRBD1, a call that cannot be tested without DNA. The CDR3 contains 11 residues. The CDR3 protein is CASNIRGEQFF.

The genes are TRBV20-1 and TRBJ2-3; TCRdb names TRBD2, which stays unverified in the absence of DNA. Germline V CDR1 and CDR2: DFQATT, SNEGSKA (reference sequence). This CDR3 contains 14 residues. CDR3 loop: CSARKAGGSDTQYF.

J is TRBJ2-1 and V is TRBV5-1; TCRdb reports TRBD2, a call that lacks DNA to check it against. This CDR3 comprises 15 residues. CDR1 is SGHRS, CDR2 YFSETQ, per germline. The CDR3 reads CASSGKLASYNEQFF.

This chain's CDR3 is CASSRTVYNEQFF. This rearrangement joins TRBV12-3 or TRBV12-4 to TRBJ2-1. The CDR3 spans 13 residues.

This sequence joins TRBV20-1 and TRBJ2-3; TCRdb's assignment of TRBD2 cannot be checked, as there is no DNA. CDR1 DFQATT and CDR2 SNEGSKA come from the germline V gene (reference sequence). This CDR3 contains 15 residues. This CDR3 is CSARGLAGATDTQYF.

This chain links TRBV5-4 with TRBJ2-6. CDR3 length equals 14 residues. Germline loops: CDR1 SGHNT, CDR2 YYREEE (reference sequence). The CDR3 protein is CASSKEAGANVLTF.

This chain links TRBV5-1 with TRBJ2-1; TCRdb's D call, TRBD2, is unchecked because there is no DNA. CDR3 length: 11 amino acids. CDR1 and CDR2 from the germline V gene are SGHRS and YFSETQ. The chain's CDR3 is CATLSRNEQFF.

The chain joins TRBV24-1 to TRBJ2-1; TCRdb selects TRBD2, and the lack of DNA leaves this call unchecked. The CDR3 covers 16 residues. CDR1 and CDR2 from the germline V gene are KGHDR and SFDVKD. The CDR3 is CATSDALAGNYNEQFF.

The chain joins TRBV29-1 to TRBJ2-5; TCRdb calls TRBD2, which cannot be checked without DNA. The CDR3 totals 12 residues. Germline assignment: CDR1 SQVTM and CDR2 ANQGSEA. The CDR3 is CSGSGLQETQYF.

J is TRBJ2-3 and V is TRBV5-1; TCRdb returns TRBD2, unconfirmable since there is no DNA. Germline CDR1 is SGHRS and CDR2 is YFSETQ. The CDR3 is 15 residues long. CDR3 region: CASSSEAGRTDTQYF.

The chain recombines TRBV5-1 with TRBJ1-4; TCRdb's assignment of TRBD1 cannot be checked, as there is no DNA. This CDR3 region has 15 residues. Germline CDR1 is SGHRS and CDR2 is YFSETQ. CDR3 protein: CASSSDGARDEKLFF. Supplemented by reference TRBV5-1 and TRBJ1-4, the full variable domain reads KAGVTQTPRYLIKTRGQQVTLSCSPISGHRSVSWYQQTPGQGLQFLFEYFSETQRNKGNFPGRFSGRQFSNSRSEMNVSTLELGDSALYLCASSSDGARDEKLFFGSGTQLSVL.

The V and J genes are TRBV27 and TRBJ2-7; TCRdb designates TRBD1, a call that cannot be tested without DNA. In germline, CDR1 is MNHEY, CDR2 SMNVEV (reference sequence). The CDR3 runs to 14 residues. The CDR3 loop is CASSWGQGGYEQYF.